The clone carrying this T cell receptor beta chain appeared once. Its cognate antigen is unknown. Trimming cost V 5 bases and J 5 bases; bases outside gene matches: 10. The germline CDR1 and CDR2 sequences are SGHNT and YENEEA. The CDR3 extends over 15 amino acids. Noted time point: week 11, during vaccination. Every vaccination contained 300 ug of the mutant IDH1 20-mer peptide and was paired with topical imiquimod. The data are from a study of a mutant IDH1 vaccine in newly diagnosed glioma. Study context: Either 4-6 weeks after radiotherapy alone or alongside temozolomide, vaccination was begun.

Points from the study as a whole: The authors found pseudoprogression apparently unrelated to changes in top peripheral T cell clonotypes.

Profiled with immunoSEQ multiplex PCR; TCRdb holds only in-frame clones, not every one. The sample lists about 64,000 clones, 70% to 85% occurring once. V and J are TRBV11-3 and TRBJ2-7; 9 nucleotides agree with TRBD1. The source was PBMCs, collected from a glioma patient whose treatment included an IDH1 peptide vaccine. This TCR derives from a woman in her forties or fifties with glioma. CDR3 in amino acids: CASSIPGQGNHEQYF. CDR3 nucleotides: TGTGCCAGCAGCATTCCGGGACAGGGCAACCACGAGCAGTACTTC.